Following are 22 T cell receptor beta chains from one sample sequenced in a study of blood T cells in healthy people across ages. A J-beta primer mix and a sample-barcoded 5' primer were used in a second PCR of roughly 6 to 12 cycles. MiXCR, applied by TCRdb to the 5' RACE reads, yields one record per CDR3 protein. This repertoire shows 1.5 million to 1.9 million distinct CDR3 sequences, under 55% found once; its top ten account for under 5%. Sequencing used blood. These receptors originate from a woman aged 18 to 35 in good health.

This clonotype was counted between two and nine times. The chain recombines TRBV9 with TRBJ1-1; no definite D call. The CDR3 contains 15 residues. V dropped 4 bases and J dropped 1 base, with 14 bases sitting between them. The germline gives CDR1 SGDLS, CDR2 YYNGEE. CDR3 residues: CASSTHEGPNTEAFF. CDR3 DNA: TGTGCCAGCAGCACGCACGAGGGTCCGAACACTGAAGCTTTCTTT. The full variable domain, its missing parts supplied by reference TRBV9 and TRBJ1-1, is DSGVTQTPKHLITATGQRVTLRCSPRSGDLSVYWYQQSLDQGLQFLIQYYNGEERAKGNILERFSAQQFPDLHSELNLSSLELGDSALYFCASSTHEGPNTEAFFGQGTRLTVV.

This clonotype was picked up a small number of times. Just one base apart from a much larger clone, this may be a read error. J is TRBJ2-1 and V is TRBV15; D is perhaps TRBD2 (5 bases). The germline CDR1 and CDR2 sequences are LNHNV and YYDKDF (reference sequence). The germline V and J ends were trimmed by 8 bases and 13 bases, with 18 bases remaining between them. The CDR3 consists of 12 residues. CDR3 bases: TGTGCCACCGGTCTAGCTTTAGAGACCCAGTTCTTC. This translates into CATGLALETQFF.

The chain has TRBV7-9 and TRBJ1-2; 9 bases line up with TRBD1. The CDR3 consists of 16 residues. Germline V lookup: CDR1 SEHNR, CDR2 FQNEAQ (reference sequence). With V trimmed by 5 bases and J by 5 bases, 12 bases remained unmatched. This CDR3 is CASSSRDRVPHYGYTF. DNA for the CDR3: TGTGCCAGCAGCAGCCGGGACAGGGTCCCTCATTATGGCTACACCTTC.

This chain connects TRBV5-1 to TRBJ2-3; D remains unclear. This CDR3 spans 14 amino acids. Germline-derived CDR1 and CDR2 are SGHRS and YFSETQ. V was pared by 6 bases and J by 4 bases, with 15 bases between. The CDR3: CASMWAKSPDTQYF. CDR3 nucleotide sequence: TGCGCCAGCATGTGGGCCAAGTCCCCAGATACGCAGTATTTT. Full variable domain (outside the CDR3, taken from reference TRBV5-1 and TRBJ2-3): KAGVTQTPRYLIKTRGQQVTLSCSPISGHRSVSWYQQTPGQGLQFLFEYFSETQRNKGNFPGRFSGRQFSNSRSEMNVSTLELGDSALYLCASMWAKSPDTQYFGPGTRLTVL.

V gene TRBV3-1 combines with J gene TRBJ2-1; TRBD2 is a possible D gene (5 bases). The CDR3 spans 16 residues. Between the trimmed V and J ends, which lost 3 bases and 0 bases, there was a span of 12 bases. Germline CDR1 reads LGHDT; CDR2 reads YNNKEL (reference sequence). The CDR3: CASSHAAVSSYNEQFF. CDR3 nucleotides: TGTGCCAGCAGCCATGCAGCGGTTAGCTCCTACAATGAGCAGTTCTTC.

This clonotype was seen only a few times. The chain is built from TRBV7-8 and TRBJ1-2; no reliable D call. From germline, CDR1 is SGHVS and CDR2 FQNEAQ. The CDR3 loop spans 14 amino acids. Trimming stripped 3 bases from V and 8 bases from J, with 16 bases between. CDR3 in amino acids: CASSLATTEWGYTF. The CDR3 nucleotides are TGTGCCAGCAGCTTGGCCACTACTGAGTGGGGCTACACCTTC.

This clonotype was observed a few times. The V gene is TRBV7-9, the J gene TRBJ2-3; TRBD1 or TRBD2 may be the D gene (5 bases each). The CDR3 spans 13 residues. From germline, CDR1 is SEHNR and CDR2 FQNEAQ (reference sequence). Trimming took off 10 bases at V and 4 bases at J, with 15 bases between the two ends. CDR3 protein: CATNNRGADTQYF. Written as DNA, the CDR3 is TGTGCCACCAACAATAGGGGAGCAGATACGCAGTATTTT.

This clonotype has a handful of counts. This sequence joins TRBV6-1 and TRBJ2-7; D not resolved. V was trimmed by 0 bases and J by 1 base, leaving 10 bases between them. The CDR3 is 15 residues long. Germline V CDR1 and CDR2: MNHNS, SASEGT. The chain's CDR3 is CASSEAQTKSYEQYF. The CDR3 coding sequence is TGTGCCAGCAGTGAAGCGCAGACAAAATCCTACGAGCAGTACTTC.

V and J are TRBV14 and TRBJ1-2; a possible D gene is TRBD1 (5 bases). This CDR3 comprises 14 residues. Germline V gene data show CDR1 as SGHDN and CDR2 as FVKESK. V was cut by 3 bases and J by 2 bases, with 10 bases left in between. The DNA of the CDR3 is TGTGCCAGCAGCCATAAGACAGTCAACTATGGCTACACCTTC. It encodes CASSHKTVNYGYTF.

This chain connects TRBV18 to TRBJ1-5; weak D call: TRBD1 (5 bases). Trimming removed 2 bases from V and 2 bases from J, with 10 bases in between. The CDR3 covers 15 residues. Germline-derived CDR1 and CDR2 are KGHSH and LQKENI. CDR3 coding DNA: TGTGCCAGCTCACCAGCTCCGGGGGGCAATCAGCCCCAGCATTTT. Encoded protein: CASSPAPGGNQPQHF. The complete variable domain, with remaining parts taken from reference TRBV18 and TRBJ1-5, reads NAGVMQNPRHLVRRRGQEARLRCSPMKGHSHVYWYRQLPEEGLKFMVYLQKENIIDESGMPKERFSAEFPKEGPSILRIQQVVRGDSAAYFCASSPAPGGNQPQHFGDGTRLSIL.

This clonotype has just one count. The CDR3 is CASSEGQGGNYGYTF. CDR3 nucleotides: TGTGCCAGCAGTGAAGGTCAGGGAGGAAACTATGGCTACACCTTC. The chain uses TRBV2 and TRBJ1-2, with a possible D match to TRBD1 (5 bases). The CDR3 runs to 15 residues. CDR1 is SNHLY and CDR2 is FYNNEI in the germline V gene. Trimming pared 1 base from V and 2 bases from J, leaving 11 bases between. Full variable domain (outside the CDR3, taken from reference TRBV2 and TRBJ1-2): EPEVTQTPSHQVTQMGQEVILRCVPISNHLYFYWYRQILGQKVEFLVSFYNNEISEKSEIFDDQFSVERPDGSNFTLKIRSTKLEDSAMYFCASSEGQGGNYGYTFGSGTRLTVV.

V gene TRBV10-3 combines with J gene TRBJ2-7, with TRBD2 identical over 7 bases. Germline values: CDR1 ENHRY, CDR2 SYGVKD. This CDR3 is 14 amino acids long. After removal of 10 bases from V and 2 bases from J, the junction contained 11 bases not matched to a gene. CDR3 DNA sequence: TGTGCCACCACAGTAGGTAGCGGGCCCTACGAGCAGTACTTC. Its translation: CATTVGSGPYEQYF.

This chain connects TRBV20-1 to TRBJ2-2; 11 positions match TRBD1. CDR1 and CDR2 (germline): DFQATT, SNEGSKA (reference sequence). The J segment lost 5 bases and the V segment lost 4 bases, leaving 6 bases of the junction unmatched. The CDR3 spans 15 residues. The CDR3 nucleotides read TGCAGTGCTATCCGGGACAGGGGGTTGACCGGGGAGCTGTTTTTT. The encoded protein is CSAIRDRGLTGELFF.

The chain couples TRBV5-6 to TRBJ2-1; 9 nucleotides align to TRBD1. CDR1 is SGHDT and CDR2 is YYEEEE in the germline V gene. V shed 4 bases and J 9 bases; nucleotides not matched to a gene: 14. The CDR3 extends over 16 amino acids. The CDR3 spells CASSPNTGGAYREQFF. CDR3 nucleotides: TGTGCCAGCAGCCCAAACACAGGGGGCGCGTATCGTGAGCAGTTCTTC.

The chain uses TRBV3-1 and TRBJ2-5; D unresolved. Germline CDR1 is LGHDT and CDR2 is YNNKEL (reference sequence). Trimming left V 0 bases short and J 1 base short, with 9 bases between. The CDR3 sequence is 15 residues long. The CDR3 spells CASSQDLPAQETQYF. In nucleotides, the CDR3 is TGTGCCAGCAGCCAAGATCTACCAGCCCAAGAGACCCAGTACTTC.

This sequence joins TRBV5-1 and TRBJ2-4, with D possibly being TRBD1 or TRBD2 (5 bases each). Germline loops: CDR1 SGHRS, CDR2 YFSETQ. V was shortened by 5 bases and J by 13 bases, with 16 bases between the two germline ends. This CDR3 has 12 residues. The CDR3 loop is CASSSGLWEQYF. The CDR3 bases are TGCGCCAGCAGTTCAGGGCTGTGGGAGCAGTACTTC.

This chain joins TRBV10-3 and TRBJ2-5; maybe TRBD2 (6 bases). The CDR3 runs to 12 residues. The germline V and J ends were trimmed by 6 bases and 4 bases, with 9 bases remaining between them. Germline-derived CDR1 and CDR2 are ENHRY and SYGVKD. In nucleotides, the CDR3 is TGTGCCATCAGGGGACTGGCAGAGACCCAGTACTTC. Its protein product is CAIRGLAETQYF.

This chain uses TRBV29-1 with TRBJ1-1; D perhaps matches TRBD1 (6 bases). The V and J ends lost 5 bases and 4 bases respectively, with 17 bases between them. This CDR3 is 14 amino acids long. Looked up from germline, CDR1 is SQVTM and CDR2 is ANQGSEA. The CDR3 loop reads CSVTDTGRGTEAFF. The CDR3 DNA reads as TGCAGCGTTACCGACACAGGGAGAGGCACTGAAGCTTTCTTT.

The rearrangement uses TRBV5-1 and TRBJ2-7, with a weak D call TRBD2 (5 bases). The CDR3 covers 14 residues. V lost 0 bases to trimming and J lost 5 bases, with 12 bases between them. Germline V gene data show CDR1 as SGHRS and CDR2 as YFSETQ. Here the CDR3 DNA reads TGCGCCAGCAGCTTGGTTGGAGGTTTCGACGAGCAGTACTTC. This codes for CASSLVGGFDEQYF.

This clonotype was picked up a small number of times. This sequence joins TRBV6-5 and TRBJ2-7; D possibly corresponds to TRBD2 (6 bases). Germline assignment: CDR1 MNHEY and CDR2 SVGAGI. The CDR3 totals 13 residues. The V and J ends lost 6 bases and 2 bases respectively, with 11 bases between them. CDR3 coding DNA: TGTGCCAGCAGACCAGCGGGTACCTACGAGCAGTACTTC. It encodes CASRPAGTYEQYF.

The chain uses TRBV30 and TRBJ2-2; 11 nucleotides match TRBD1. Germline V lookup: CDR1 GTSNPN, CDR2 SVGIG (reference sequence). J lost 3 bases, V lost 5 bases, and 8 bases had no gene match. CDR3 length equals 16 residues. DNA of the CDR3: TGTGCCTGGGGACAGGGGGCGCAAGTTTACACCGGGGAGCTGTTTTTT. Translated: CAWGQGAQVYTGELFF.

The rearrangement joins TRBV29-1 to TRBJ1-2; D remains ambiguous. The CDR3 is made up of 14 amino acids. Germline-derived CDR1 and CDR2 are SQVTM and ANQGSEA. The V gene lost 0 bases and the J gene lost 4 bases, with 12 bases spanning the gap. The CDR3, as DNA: TGCAGCGTTGAAGAGGGGTATACTGGCTATGGCTACACCTTC. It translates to CSVEEGYTGYGYTF.